A single sample is the source of the 30 T cell receptor beta chains below, sequenced in a study of PD-L1 blockade in urothelial cancer. Repertoires were generated with immunoSEQ multiplex PCR, while TCRdb's copy carries only in-frame clones and drops some. The table shows 40,000 to 45,000 clones, with under 90% occurring only once. Time point here: peripheral blood 6 weeks after treatment start. The sample in question was PBMCs, obtained around atezolizumab (anti-PD-L1) treatment. These receptors came from a man aged 55 to 69 with urothelial cancer.

This clone has more than one count but fewer than ten. The gene calls are TRBV18 and TRBJ1-5; no reliable D call. The CDR3 consists of 14 residues. The germline V gene has CDR1 KGHSH and CDR2 LQKENI. Trimming removed 4 bases from V and 7 bases from J, with 14 bases in between. CDR3 nucleotide sequence: TGTGCCAGCTCACAGGGCGGGGTCGCACAGCCCCAGCATTTT. It translates to CASSQGGVAQPQHF.

The chain joins TRBV10-3 to TRBJ2-3; tentatively, D is TRBD2 (6 bases). V was shortened by 11 bases and J by 2 bases, with 20 bases between the two germline ends. The CDR3 consists of 15 residues. Germline values: CDR1 ENHRY, CDR2 SYGVKD. CDR3 loop: CASLILATHTDTQYF. CDR3 in DNA: TGTGCCTCCCTGATCCTAGCGACCCACACAGATACGCAGTATTTT.

In this sample, this clone turned up a few times. The genes are TRBV18 and TRBJ2-2; maybe TRBD2 (5 bases). Germline CDR1 and CDR2: KGHSH and LQKENI. The V gene lost 4 bases and the J gene lost 6 bases, with 15 bases spanning the gap. The CDR3 runs to 15 residues. CDR3 region: CASSLATIRAGELFF. Here the CDR3 DNA reads TGTGCCAGCTCACTCGCGACTATTCGGGCCGGGGAGCTGTTTTTT.

The gene calls are TRBV28 and TRBJ2-7; D unclear. CDR1 is MDHEN and CDR2 is SYDVKM in the germline V gene. The V end lost 8 bases, the J end lost 3 bases, and 8 bases lay between the germline ends. The CDR3 extends over 11 amino acids. The CDR3 DNA reads TGTGCCAGCCATAGCCTCTACGAGCAGTACTTC. Its protein is CASHSLYEQYF.

The chain joins TRBV4-1 to TRBJ2-7, with 9 bases identical to TRBD1. V lost 1 base, J lost 6 bases, and 16 bases stayed unmatched. The CDR3 spans 18 residues. CDR1 is MGHRA and CDR2 is YSYEKL in the germline V gene. CDR3 residues: CASSQGSYLGQGRIEQYF. CDR3 nucleotide sequence: TGCGCCAGCAGCCAAGGGTCGTATCTCGGACAGGGGCGGATCGAGCAGTACTTC.

The chain has TRBV11-2 and TRBJ1-2; D is uncertain. V lost 0 bases, J lost 1 base, and 6 bases lay in between. This CDR3 contains 14 residues. Germline CDR1 reads SGHAT; CDR2 reads FQNNGV. CDR3 region: CASSLESVNYGYTF. The CDR3 DNA sequence: TGTGCCAGCAGCTTAGAGTCTGTTAACTATGGCTACACCTTC.

This clone was seen just once. This rearrangement joins TRBV7-9 to TRBJ1-1; TRBD1 matches at 8 bases. This CDR3 has 13 amino acids. V gave up 3 bases and J gave up 5 bases; unmatched junction bases: 2. Looked up from germline, CDR1 is SEHNR and CDR2 is FQNEAQ (reference sequence). CDR3 DNA sequence: TGTGCCAGCAGCTTGCAGGGGGCAACTGAAGCTTTCTTT. It is translated as CASSLQGATEAFF.

The chain has TRBV2 and TRBJ1-2, with 7 bases matching TRBD1. Germline CDR1 reads SNHLY; CDR2 reads FYNNEI. V lost 6 bases and J lost 4; bases outside the gene matches: 11. The CDR3 loop spans 15 amino acids. The CDR3 sequence is CASRKNRGLLYGYTF. The CDR3 DNA sequence: TGTGCCAGCAGAAAGAACAGGGGATTACTCTATGGCTACACCTTC.

In this sample, this clone turned up once. The V and J genes are TRBV2 and TRBJ2-1; 8 bases are a match to TRBD2. Germline values: CDR1 SNHLY, CDR2 FYNNEI. Trimming at V came to 6 bases and at J to 6 bases, leaving 10 bases not matched to a gene. CDR3 length: 15 residues. CDR3 sequence: CASRTGGGNFNEQFF. The CDR3 DNA sequence: TGTGCCAGCAGGACCGGCGGGGGGAATTTCAATGAGCAGTTCTTC.

This clone has only one observation. The genes are TRBV6-1 and TRBJ1-4; TRBD1 matches 10 bases. The CDR3 extends over 15 amino acids. Per germline, CDR1 MNHNS and CDR2 SASEGT. Germline trimming cut 2 bases from V and 7 bases from J; bases unmatched to any gene: 4. The CDR3 nucleotides read TGTGCCAGCAGTGAACAGGGACAGGGGTTTGAAAAACTGTTTTTT. It codes for CASSEQGQGFEKLFF.

This clone was picked up a small number of times. The chain uses TRBV6-1 and TRBJ1-2; no clear D. V was pared by 6 bases and J by 1 base, with 9 bases between. CDR3 length equals 13 residues. Germline CDR1 is MNHNS and CDR2 is SASEGT. This CDR3 is CASSATVNYGYTF. In nucleotides, the CDR3 is TGTGCCAGCAGCGCCACAGTTAACTATGGCTACACCTTC.

As regards this clone: The germline gene is not matched at one end of the junction; a read error may be the cause. V is TRBV4-1 and J is TRBJ1-4; D possibly corresponds to TRBD1 (6 bases). This CDR3 comprises 12 residues. Germline CDR1 is MGHRA and CDR2 is YSYEKL. The CDR3 DNA is TGCGCCAGCAGCCAATTGGACAGCGCTCCATATTTT. Encoded protein: CASSQLDSAPYF.

The V and J genes are TRBV7-6 and TRBJ2-5; TRBD2 matches at 10 bases. This CDR3 spans 17 amino acids. Germline V gives CDR1 SGHVS, CDR2 FNYEAQ. The V and J ends lost 5 bases and 7 bases, in that order; junction bases with no gene match: 16. The CDR3, as DNA: TGTGCCAGCAGCCTGCAGGCGTACAGCGGGGGGGTGGTGACCCAGTACTTC. It specifies CASSLQAYSGGVVTQYF.

This clone occurred a few times. The V gene is TRBV21-1, the J gene TRBJ1-4; the table's D call, TRBD1, has no DNA check behind it. TRBV21-1 is classified as a pseudogene. The CDR3 is 16 amino acids. The CDR3 here is CASRPFRQTTNEKLFF. CDR3 nucleotides: TGTGCCAGCAGACCGTTTCGACAGACAACTAATGAAAAACTGTTTTTT.

Here the CDR3 reads CASSFLSGGGRRETQYF. CDR3 coding DNA: TGTGCCAGCAGCTTCCTTAGCGGGGGAGGGCGTCGGGAGACCCAGTACTTC. The J gene is TRBJ2-5, the V gene TRBV5-6, with 9 nucleotides matching TRBD2. The CDR3 has 17 residues. Losses at the gene ends were 2 bases for V and 5 bases for J; bases not matched to a gene: 13. From germline, CDR1 is SGHDT and CDR2 YYEEEE.

The genes are TRBV4-1 and TRBJ2-1; tentative D call: TRBD1 (6 bases). The V gene lost 4 bases and the J gene lost 5 bases, with 9 bases spanning the gap. CDR3 length equals 13 residues. CDR1 and CDR2 from the germline V gene are MGHRA and YSYEKL. CDR3 sequence (DNA): TGCGCCAGCAGCCGAAAGGGGGACAATGAGCAGTTCTTC. Translating gives CASSRKGDNEQFF.

The chain uses TRBV19 and TRBJ1-5; TRBD1 matches 11 bases. This CDR3 spans 16 amino acids. Germline trimming cut 5 bases from V and 2 bases from J; bases unmatched to any gene: 5. Germline V gene data show CDR1 as LNHDA and CDR2 as SQIVND (reference sequence). In DNA, the CDR3 is TGTGCCAGTAGTCCGTGGACAGGGGGCGGCAATCAGCCCCAGCATTTT. Its protein is CASSPWTGGGNQPQHF.

The V and J genes are TRBV30 and TRBJ1-1; D unresolved. The germline V gene has CDR1 GTSNPN and CDR2 SVGIG (reference sequence). This CDR3 is built from 15 residues. V lost 0 bases to trimming and J lost 7 bases, with 18 bases between them. This CDR3 reads CAWSVLSVGGGEAFF. As DNA, the CDR3 is TGTGCCTGGAGTGTACTCTCCGTGGGCGGAGGTGAAGCTTTCTTT.

The chain carries TRBV28 and TRBJ2-5; 10 bases align to TRBD2. J lost 2 bases, V lost 1 base, and 4 bases had no gene match. The CDR3 is 16 amino acids. Germline V gene lookup returns CDR1 MDHEN and CDR2 SYDVKM. In DNA form, the CDR3 reads TGTGCCAGCAGTTTATTTGTAGCGGGGGGTCAAGAGACCCAGTACTTC. This encodes CASSLFVAGGQETQYF.

This sequence joins TRBV2 and TRBJ2-5; the D is unclear. Per germline, CDR1 SNHLY and CDR2 FYNNEI. V was trimmed by 6 bases and J by 4 bases, leaving 12 bases between them. This CDR3 contains 13 residues. Written as DNA, the CDR3 is TGTGCCAGCAGCCCACTAAGAGGAGAGACCCAGTACTTC. Translation gives CASSPLRGETQYF.

This clone was seen a handful of times. The J gene is TRBJ2-7, the V gene TRBV28, with 8 bases matching TRBD1. The trim removed 8 bases at V and 4 bases at J, leaving 10 bases unmatched. The CDR3 runs 14 residues. Looked up from germline, CDR1 is MDHEN and CDR2 is SYDVKM. CDR3 nucleotides: TGTGCCAGCGCGGGGACAGGAGGGAGGTACGAGCAGTACTTC. Residues: CASAGTGGRYEQYF. Based on the CDR3 plus reference TRBV28 and TRBJ2-7, the full variable domain is DVKVTQSSRYLVKRTGEKVFLECVQDMDHENMFWYRQDPGLGLRLIYFSYDVKMKEKGDIPEGYSVSREKKERFSLILESASTNQTSMYLCASAGTGGRYEQYFGPGTRLTVT.

The chain has TRBV7-2 and TRBJ2-5, with a weak D call TRBD1 (6 bases). V gave up 1 base and J gave up 3 bases, with 6 bases separating them. CDR3 length: 13 amino acids. Germline V gene data show CDR1 as SGHTA and CDR2 as FQGNSA. CDR3 amino acids: CASSLGTEETQYF. The CDR3 DNA sequence: TGTGCCAGCAGCTTAGGGACAGAAGAGACCCAGTACTTC.

The chain uses TRBV6-1 and TRBJ2-3, with a possible D match to TRBD2 (6 bases). The CDR3 has 15 amino acids. Germline V gene data show CDR1 as MNHNS and CDR2 as SASEGT. With 7 bases removed from V and 0 bases from J, the gap between germline ends came to 14 bases. The CDR3 is CASTEEGTSTDTQYF. The CDR3 bases are TGTGCCAGCACTGAGGAGGGTACTAGCACAGATACGCAGTATTTT.

V usage is TRBV18 and J usage is TRBJ1-1; a weak D match, TRBD1 (6 bases). Germline CDR1 KGHSH, CDR2 LQKENI. Trimming cost V 5 bases and J 7 bases, with 11 bases left between them. CDR3 length: 12 residues. The CDR3 spells CASSASDSEAFF. The DNA for the CDR3 is TGTGCCAGCTCAGCCTCGGACAGTGAAGCTTTCTTT.

V gene TRBV6-6 combines with J gene TRBJ2-5; 13 bases align to TRBD2. CDR1 and CDR2 (germline): MNHNY, SVGAGI (reference sequence). The ends lost 3 bases at V and 3 bases at J; junction bases unmatched: 4. The CDR3 totals 16 residues. The CDR3 is CASSYAGLAGKETQYF. CDR3 nucleotides: TGTGCCAGCAGTTATGCGGGACTAGCGGGGAAAGAGACCCAGTACTTC.

The rearrangement uses TRBV10-3 and TRBJ1-6, with D perhaps matching TRBD1 (6 bases). Trimming shortened V by 3 bases and J by 7 bases, and 13 bases separated the two germline ends. The length of the CDR3 is 15 residues. Germline V gene sequence: CDR1 ENHRY, CDR2 SYGVKD. The CDR3 reads CAISEGGMGNSPLHF. The CDR3 DNA sequence: TGTGCCATCAGTGAAGGGGGAATGGGAAATTCACCCCTCCACTTT.

There are a few counts of this clone. V and J are TRBV15 and TRBJ2-3; perhaps TRBD2 as D (7 bases). Per the germline V gene, CDR1 is LNHNV and CDR2 is YYDKDF (reference sequence). V was cut by 8 bases and J by 0 bases, with 12 bases left in between. The CDR3 spans 14 residues. The CDR3: CATGGGRSTDTQYF. The CDR3 DNA reads as TGTGCCACCGGCGGGGGCCGCAGCACAGATACGCAGTATTTT.

The chain uses TRBV2 and TRBJ1-4; D is unresolved. The V end was cut by 4 bases, the J end by 6 bases, with 9 bases between. CDR3 size: 13 residues. Looked up from germline, CDR1 is SNHLY and CDR2 is FYNNEI. In DNA, the CDR3 is TGTGCCAGCAGTGGCGAGGTTGATGAAAAACTGTTTTTT. Translated, it gives CASSGEVDEKLFF.

A single count supports this clone. The rearrangement uses TRBV6-6 and TRBJ1-5; the D gene is possibly TRBD1 (5 bases). V was clipped by 2 bases and J by 5 bases, with 16 bases between them. The CDR3 runs to 16 residues. Germline lookup yields CDR1 MNHNY and CDR2 SVGAGI (reference sequence). The CDR3 DNA reads TGTGCCAGCAGTTACGGTTACGAAGGGGTGGATCAGCCCCAGCATTTT. Protein sequence: CASSYGYEGVDQPQHF.

This chain links TRBV4-1 with TRBJ2-7, with D tentatively TRBD2 (8 bases). V lost 4 bases, J lost 3 bases, and 22 bases lay in between. CDR3 length: 17 amino acids. Germline V gene lookup returns CDR1 MGHRA and CDR2 YSYEKL. The CDR3 sequence is CASSPEGAGGHNYEQYF. The CDR3 region has the DNA TGCGCCAGCAGCCCCGAGGGGGCGGGGGGCCACAACTACGAGCAGTACTTC.